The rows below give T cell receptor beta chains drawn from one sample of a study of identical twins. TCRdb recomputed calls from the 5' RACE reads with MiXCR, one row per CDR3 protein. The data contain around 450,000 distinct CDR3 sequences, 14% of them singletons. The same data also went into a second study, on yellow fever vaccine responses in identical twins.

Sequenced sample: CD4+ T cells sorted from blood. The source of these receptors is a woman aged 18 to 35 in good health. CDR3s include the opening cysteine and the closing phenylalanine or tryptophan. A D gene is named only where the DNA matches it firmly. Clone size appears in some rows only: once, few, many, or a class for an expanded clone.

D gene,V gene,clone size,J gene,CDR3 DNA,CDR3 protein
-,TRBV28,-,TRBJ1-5,TGTGCCAGCAGTTTTGGGGTCTCTCAGCCCCAGCATTTT,CASSFGVSQPQHF
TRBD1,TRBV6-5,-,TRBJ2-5,TGTGCCAGCAGTTACTCGGGGGGGCCGGGACAGGGGGAGACCCAGTACTTC,CASSYSGGPGQGETQYF
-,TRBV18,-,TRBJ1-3,TGTGCCAGCTCACCATGGACACGTCCGGACACCATATATTTT,CASSPWTRPDTIYF
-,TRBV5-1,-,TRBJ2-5,TGCGCCAGCAGCTTGGGAGCTGGAGGCGGTCTAGAGACCCAGTACTTC,CASSLGAGGGLETQYF
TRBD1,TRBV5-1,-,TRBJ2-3,TGCGCCAGCAGCCACAAGACAGGGGGGTTATCAGATACGCAGTATTTT,CASSHKTGGLSDTQYF
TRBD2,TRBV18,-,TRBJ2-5,TGTGCCAGCTCACCATTGTCAGCTAGCGGGTACCAAGAGACCCAGTACTTC,CASSPLSASGYQETQYF
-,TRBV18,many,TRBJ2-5,TGTGCCAGCAGTCCTAGGGAAGAGACCCAGTACTTC,CASSPREETQYF
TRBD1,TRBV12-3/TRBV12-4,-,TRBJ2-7,TGTGCCAGCAGTGAGTACTCTGGGACAGCCTCCTACGAGCAGTACTTC,CASSEYSGTASYEQYF
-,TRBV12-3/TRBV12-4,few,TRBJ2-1,TGTGCCAGCAGTTTAAAGGTAGTCAATGAGCAGTTCTTC,CASSLKVVNEQFF
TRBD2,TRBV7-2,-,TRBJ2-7,TGTGCCAGCAGCTCCCCTTCTAGCGGGTGGCCTAGGGAGCAGTACTTC,CASSSPSSGWPREQYF
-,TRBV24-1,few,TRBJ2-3,TGTGCCACCAGTGATTTCGGCCTCTTTAGCGATACGCAGTATTTT,CATSDFGLFSDTQYF
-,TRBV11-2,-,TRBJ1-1,TGTGCCAGCAGCCCCCTCCCCGGAGGGACTGAAGCTTTCTTT,CASSPLPGGTEAFF
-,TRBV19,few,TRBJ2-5,TGTGCCAGTAGTATAGAGTCACAAGAGACCCAGTACTTC,CASSIESQETQYF
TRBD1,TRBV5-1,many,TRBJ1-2,TGCGCCAGCAGCTTGGGACAGGGGGACTATGGCTACACCTTC,CASSLGQGDYGYTF
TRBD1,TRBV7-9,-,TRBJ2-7,TGTGCCAGCAGTTCCGGACAGGGGTTCCACGAGCAGTACTTC,CASSSGQGFHEQYF
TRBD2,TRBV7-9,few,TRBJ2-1,TGTGCCAGCAACCTCCTAGAAGGGAGGGGTGAGCAGTTCTTC,CASNLLEGRGEQFF
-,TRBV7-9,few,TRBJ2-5,TGTGCCAGCAGCTTAGCGATGGGGGCCGGTGAGACCCAGTACTTC,CASSLAMGAGETQYF
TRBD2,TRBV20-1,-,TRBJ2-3,TGCAGTGCGCGGTCTAGCGGGGGGCACTCAGATACGCAGTATTTT,CSARSSGGHSDTQYF
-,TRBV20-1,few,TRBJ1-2,TGCAGTGCTAGTCCGGGGGCGCGTGACTATGGCTACACCTTC,CSASPGARDYGYTF
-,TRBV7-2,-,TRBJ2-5,TGTGCCAGCAGCTTAGCGCGGACAGAGACCCAGTACTTC,CASSLARTETQYF
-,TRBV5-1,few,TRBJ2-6,TGCGCCAGCAGCTTGGAACCGATAAACTCTGGGGCCAACGTCCTGACTTTC,CASSLEPINSGANVLTF
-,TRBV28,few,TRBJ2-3,TGTGCCAGCACCGGAGACACAGATACGCAGTATTTT,CASTGDTDTQYF
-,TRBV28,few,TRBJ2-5,TGTGCCAGCAGTCGGCCGTCGAAAAAAGAGACCCAGTACTTC,CASSRPSKKETQYF
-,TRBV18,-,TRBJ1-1,TGTGCCAGCTCACCACCGCCAGGGCCAAGAACTGAAGCTTTCTTT,CASSPPPGPRTEAFF